The T cell receptor (beta chain) described here comes from a study of beta chain features in type 1 diabetes. The study, taken as a whole, reports: TCRB CDR3s from Type 1 diabetes patients were moderately but significantly shorter in all four CD4+ subsets.

The isolated RNA, all of it, was reverse transcribed, so expressed TCRB transcripts were what got sequenced. The method was immunoSEQ multiplex PCR; TCRdb's version includes in-frame clones alone and lacks a portion of them. The repertoire holds hundreds of thousands of clones, with about 15% as singletons. The sample holds a few counts of this clone. Its antigen is not known. Germline CDR1 reads GTSNPN; CDR2 reads SVGIG (reference sequence). V trimming: 3 bases; J trimming: 4 bases; junction bases outside the gene matches: 4. CDR3 length: 14 amino acids. This TCR was sampled from a man between 18 and 29 years old with type 1 diabetes. The gene calls are TRBV30 and TRBJ1-4, with 8 bases that match TRBD1. Sequenced sample: naive CD4+ T cells from blood. As DNA, the CDR3 is TGTGCCTGGAGGGACAGGGTCGGTAATGAAAAACTGTTTTTT. Translated, it gives CAWRDRVGNEKLFF.